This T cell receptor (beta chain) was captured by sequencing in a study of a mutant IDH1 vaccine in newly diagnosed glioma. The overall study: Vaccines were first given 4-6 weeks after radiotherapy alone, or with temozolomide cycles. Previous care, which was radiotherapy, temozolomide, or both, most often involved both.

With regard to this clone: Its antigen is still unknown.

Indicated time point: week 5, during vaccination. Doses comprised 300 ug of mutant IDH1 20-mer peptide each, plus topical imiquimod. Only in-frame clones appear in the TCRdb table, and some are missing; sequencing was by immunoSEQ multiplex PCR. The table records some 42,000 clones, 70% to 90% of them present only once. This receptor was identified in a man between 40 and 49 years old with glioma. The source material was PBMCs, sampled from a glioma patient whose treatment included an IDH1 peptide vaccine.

Here the CDR3 reads CASSPRRYGYTF. CDR3 nucleotides: TGTGCCAGCAGCCCGCGTCGCTATGGCTACACCTTC. J is TRBJ1-2 and V is TRBV7-2; D is undetermined. CDR3 length: 12 residues. V gave up 5 bases and J gave up 4 bases, with 8 bases separating them. Germline V gene data show CDR1 as SGHTA and CDR2 as FQGNSA.